The rows below give T cell receptor beta chains drawn from one sample of a study of T-cell reconstitution after alpha-beta-depleted transplantation in children. MiXCR, run by TCRdb on the PCR reads, gives a single entry per CDR3 protein. The data hold 90,000 to 100,000 distinct CDR3 sequences, with under 25% observed a single time. The sample here was PBMCs, taken before TCRalphabeta/CD19-depleted stem cell transplant. The receptors were gathered from a boy aged 2 to 10 with acute lymphoblastic leukemia, due to receive a stem cell transplant. The CDR3 runs from the conserved cysteine through the conserved F or W. The order of the fields is CDR3 DNA, CDR3 protein, J gene, V gene, D gene, clone size. D genes are given only for firm matches. Some rows mark clone size as missing; the rest say once, few, many or name a class of expanded clone.

TGCAGCGTTGAAAGGGGGATAGGCGGGAGATCCTACAATGAGCAGTTCTTC,CSVERGIGGRSYNEQFF,TRBJ2-1,TRBV29-1,-,few
TGCGCCAGCAGCCACAACCGGGGCTACTACGAGCAGTACTTC,CASSHNRGYYEQYF,TRBJ2-7,TRBV4-1,-,few
TGTGCCAGCAGTTTAAAGCCGGGACAGGGTGAAGCTTTCTTT,CASSLKPGQGEAFF,TRBJ1-1,TRBV28,TRBD1,-
TGCGCCAGCAGCGATACCGCCCAAGAGACCCAGTACTTC,CASSDTAQETQYF,TRBJ2-5,TRBV5-1,-,-
TGCGCCAGCAGCTCGGGCGAGGTGCACACTGAAGCTTTCTTT,CASSSGEVHTEAFF,TRBJ1-1,TRBV5-1,-,-
TGCGCCAGCAGCCAAGATACCGGGAGCTCAGAGACCCAGTACTTC,CASSQDTGSSETQYF,TRBJ2-5,TRBV4-3,-,few
TGTGCCAGCAGCCCCCGGACTAGTGGAAGAGAGACCCAGTACTTC,CASSPRTSGRETQYF,TRBJ2-5,TRBV14,TRBD2,-
TGTGCCAGCAGCGTAGGCAGCGGGAGTAGGACCGGGGAGCTGTTTTTT,CASSVGSGSRTGELFF,TRBJ2-2,TRBV9,TRBD2,few
TGTGCCAGCAGTGACAGGCTGCCCGGGGCCTACGAGCAGTACTTC,CASSDRLPGAYEQYF,TRBJ2-7,TRBV2,-,few
TGTGCCAGCAGTTCGGGAGTCGGAGGGGGCATCAATGAGCAGTTCTTC,CASSSGVGGGINEQFF,TRBJ2-1,TRBV11-2,-,many
TGTGCCAGCTCCCAAGGACTAGGAGCCAATGAGCAGTTCTTC,CASSQGLGANEQFF,TRBJ2-1,TRBV6-1,TRBD2,few
TGTGCCAGCAGCCTGGGACTGATCTACGAGCAGTACTTC,CASSLGLIYEQYF,TRBJ2-7,TRBV7-2,-,-
TGTGCCAGCAGCGTAGGGGCAGGGCCCTATGGCTACACCTTC,CASSVGAGPYGYTF,TRBJ1-2,TRBV9,-,few
TGTGCCAGCAGCTTGGTGGGGAACTATGGCTACACCTTC,CASSLVGNYGYTF,TRBJ1-2,TRBV5-5,-,few
TGTGCCAGCAGTTTAATTTCCGGGAATGAGCAGTTCTTC,CASSLISGNEQFF,TRBJ2-1,TRBV28,-,-
TGTGCCAGCAGCTTAATAACAGGGGAGCAGTACTTC,CASSLITGEQYF,TRBJ2-7,TRBV7-6,-,-
TGCGCCAGCAACGGCGGCAACTCTGGGGCCAACGTCCTGACTTTC,CASNGGNSGANVLTF,TRBJ2-6,TRBV10-2,-,many
TGTGCCAGCAGTGCTGTCGGGACTAGCCAAGAGACCCAGTACTTC,CASSAVGTSQETQYF,TRBJ2-5,TRBV2,TRBD2,-
TGCAGTGCTAGTCCTCCCACAGCGGGCCCCAAGTACTTC,CSASPPTAGPKYF,TRBJ2-5,TRBV20-1,-,-
TGTGCCAGCAGCTTGATTAGCGGAACTGAAGCTTTCTTT,CASSLISGTEAFF,TRBJ1-1,TRBV5-6,-,-
TGTGCCAGCTCGCTTGGAGCGGGATTCTACGAGCAGTACTTC,CASSLGAGFYEQYF,TRBJ2-7,TRBV18,TRBD2,-
TGTGCCAGGGCGGAGAAGTGTGTTCCAGATACGCAGTATTTT,CARAEKCVPDTQYF,TRBJ2-3,TRBV21-1,-,few
TGCGCCAGCAGCGAAGACAGGGTGTACGGCTACACCTTC,CASSEDRVYGYTF,TRBJ1-2,TRBV5-1,TRBD1,few
TGTGCCACCAGTGACCGTGGAGGGGAGACCCAGTACTTC,CATSDRGGETQYF,TRBJ2-5,TRBV24-1,-,-
TGTGCCATCAGCCGACTAGCGGAGGGGCCAAACAATGAGCAGTTCTTC,CAISRLAEGPNNEQFF,TRBJ2-1,TRBV10-3,TRBD2,few
TGCGCCAGCAGCTTGGGAGGGAGAGGGGCAGATACGCAGTATTTT,CASSLGGRGADTQYF,TRBJ2-3,TRBV5-1,-,-
TGTGCCAGCAGCTCGGGCCACAATGAGCAGTTCTTC,CASSSGHNEQFF,TRBJ2-1,TRBV7-9,-,-
TGCAGTGCTAGAGGTAGCGTGAACAAAAACATTCAGTACTTC,CSARGSVNKNIQYF,TRBJ2-4,TRBV20-1,-,few
TGCAGTGCTAGAGGGGGAGGGGAGTCCAAAGAGACCCAGTACTTC,CSARGGGESKETQYF,TRBJ2-5,TRBV20-1,TRBD2,-
TGTGCCAGCAGTCGGACTAGCACCTACAATGAGCAGTTCTTC,CASSRTSTYNEQFF,TRBJ2-1,TRBV6-2/TRBV6-3,TRBD2,-
TGCAGCGTTGAGTCCAGCAGCTCCTACGAGCAGTACTTC,CSVESSSSYEQYF,TRBJ2-7,TRBV29-1,-,many
TGCGCCAGCAGCTTGGCCCGACAGCTATACACTTGGGATACGCAGTATTTT,CASSLARQLYTWDTQYF,TRBJ2-3,TRBV5-1,-,many
TGCAGTGCCCCCAGCGGAGGGGCTGGCACCGGGGAGCTGTTTTTT,CSAPSGGAGTGELFF,TRBJ2-2,TRBV20-1,-,many
TGTGCCAGCAGTCCCGGACAACCGAATCAGCCCCAGCATTTT,CASSPGQPNQPQHF,TRBJ1-5,TRBV12-3/TRBV12-4,-,-
TGCGCCAGCAGCCAAGTTGCCCTGGGATTCGTAGAGACCCAGTACTTC,CASSQVALGFVETQYF,TRBJ2-5,TRBV4-1,-,-
TGCAGCGTTGAAGTTGCGGGAACCGGGGAGCTGTTTTTT,CSVEVAGTGELFF,TRBJ2-2,TRBV29-1,-,many
TGTGCCAGCAGCTTAGATGGGGGAAACACCTACGAGCAGTACTTC,CASSLDGGNTYEQYF,TRBJ2-7,TRBV11-2,-,-
TGTGCCAGCACTTCTACCCGACAGGGCGTGAACTATGGCTACACCTTC,CASTSTRQGVNYGYTF,TRBJ1-2,TRBV28,TRBD1,few
TGTGCCAGCACGAGAGGGTACCAAGAGACCCAGTACTTC,CASTRGYQETQYF,TRBJ2-5,TRBV11-2,-,many
TGTGCCAGCAGTCTTCGGGCAGAGAACTACGAGCAGTACTTC,CASSLRAENYEQYF,TRBJ2-7,TRBV28,-,few
TGTGCCAGCAGCTTAGTTGGTCAGTCAAATTCACCCCTCCACTTT,CASSLVGQSNSPLHF,TRBJ1-6,TRBV7-2,-,-
TGCAGTGCTAGAGATCTGGGGTCGTTCATGAACACTGAAGCTTTCTTT,CSARDLGSFMNTEAFF,TRBJ1-1,TRBV20-1,-,many
TGTGCCAGCAGTTTTGGGACCTCCCACCGGTACGAGCAGTACTTC,CASSFGTSHRYEQYF,TRBJ2-7,TRBV28,-,-
TGTGCCAGCAGTTACGTGGGAGCGGAAGCTAGCACAGATACGCAGTATTTT,CASSYVGAEASTDTQYF,TRBJ2-3,TRBV6-5,-,few
TGTGCCAGCAGTCATGGGATCTCCTACGAGCAGTACTTC,CASSHGISYEQYF,TRBJ2-7,TRBV12-3/TRBV12-4,-,-
TGCGCCAGCAGCTCCCCCTACTCGGATACGCAGTATTTT,CASSSPYSDTQYF,TRBJ2-3,TRBV5-1,-,few
TGCAGTGCTACCGACAAGATCAATGGCTACACCTTC,CSATDKINGYTF,TRBJ1-2,TRBV20-1,-,-
TGTGCCATCAGTGGCAATTACGAGCAGTACTTC,CAISGNYEQYF,TRBJ2-7,TRBV10-3,-,-
TGCGCCAGCAGCCAAGATTTAGCGGGAGGCCTGCTAGGCCCCCATTCTGGGGGGGCCAACGTCCTGACTTTC,CASSQDLAGGLLGPHSGGANVLTF,TRBJ2-6,TRBV4-1,TRBD2,few
TGCGCCAGCAGCTTGAGGCCCCTCGATGAAAAACTGTTTTTT,CASSLRPLDEKLFF,TRBJ1-4,TRBV5-1,-,many
TGTGCCAGCTCCCGGACTAGCGGGAGCTCCCTTTTCGGGGGAGAGCAGTACTTC,CASSRTSGSSLFGGEQYF,TRBJ2-7,TRBV18,TRBD2,-
TGCAGTGCTAGGGTCGTGAGCACCTACAATGAGCAGTTCTTC,CSARVVSTYNEQFF,TRBJ2-1,TRBV20-1,-,-
TGTGCCAGCAGTCCCTCGAGGGCGGACCTCACCGGGGAGCTGTTTTTT,CASSPSRADLTGELFF,TRBJ2-2,TRBV12-3/TRBV12-4,-,few
TGTGCCAGCAGCTTAGATCCCCGGGAAATAGGTGAAGCTTTCTTT,CASSLDPREIGEAFF,TRBJ1-1,TRBV11-2,-,-
TGTGCCTGGGCCCACAAAGGTAGGACCTTCTCCTACGAGCAGTACTTC,CAWAHKGRTFSYEQYF,TRBJ2-7,TRBV30,-,-
TGTGCCAGCAGCCTGGACAGGGGAACTGAAGCTTTCTTT,CASSLDRGTEAFF,TRBJ1-1,TRBV7-2,TRBD1,many
TGCAGTGCCTTTACTCCCATTTACGAGCAGTACTTC,CSAFTPIYEQYF,TRBJ2-7,TRBV20-1,-,-
TGCGCCAGCAGCTTGTTGTTCGACTACGAGCAGTACTTC,CASSLLFDYEQYF,TRBJ2-7,TRBV5-1,-,few
TGTGCCAGCAGTCCGGGTAGAGAGGAGCAGTACTTC,CASSPGREEQYF,TRBJ2-7,TRBV12-3/TRBV12-4,-,-